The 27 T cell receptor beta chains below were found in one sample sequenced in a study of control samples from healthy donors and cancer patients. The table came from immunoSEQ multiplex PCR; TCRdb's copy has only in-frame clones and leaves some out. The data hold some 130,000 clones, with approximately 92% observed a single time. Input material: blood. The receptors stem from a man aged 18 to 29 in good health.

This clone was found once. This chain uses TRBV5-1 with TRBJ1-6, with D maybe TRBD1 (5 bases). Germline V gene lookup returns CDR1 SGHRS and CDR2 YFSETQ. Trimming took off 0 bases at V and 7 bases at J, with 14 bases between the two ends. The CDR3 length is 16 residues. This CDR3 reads CASSLAGAMGNSPLHF. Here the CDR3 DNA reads TGCGCCAGCAGCTTGGCCGGGGCGATGGGGAATTCACCCCTCCACTTT.

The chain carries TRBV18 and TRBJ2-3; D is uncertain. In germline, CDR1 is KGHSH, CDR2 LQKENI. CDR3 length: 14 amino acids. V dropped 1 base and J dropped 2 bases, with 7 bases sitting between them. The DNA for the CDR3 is TGTGCCAGCTCACCACGGTGGAACACAGATACGCAGTATTTT. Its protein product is CASSPRWNTDTQYF.

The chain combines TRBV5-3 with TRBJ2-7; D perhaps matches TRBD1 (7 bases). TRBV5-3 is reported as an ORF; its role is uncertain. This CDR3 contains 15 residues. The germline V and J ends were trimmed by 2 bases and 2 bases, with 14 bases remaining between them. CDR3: CARSFVGGGAYEQYF. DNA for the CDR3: TGTGCCAGAAGCTTTGTAGGAGGGGGCGCCTACGAGCAGTACTTC.

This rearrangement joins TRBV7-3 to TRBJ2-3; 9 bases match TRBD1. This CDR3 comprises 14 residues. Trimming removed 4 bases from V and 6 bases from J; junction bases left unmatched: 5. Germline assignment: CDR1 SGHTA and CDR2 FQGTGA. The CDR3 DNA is TGTGCCAGCAGCTCGGGACAGGGTGGTGATACGCAGTATTTT. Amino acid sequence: CASSSGQGGDTQYF.

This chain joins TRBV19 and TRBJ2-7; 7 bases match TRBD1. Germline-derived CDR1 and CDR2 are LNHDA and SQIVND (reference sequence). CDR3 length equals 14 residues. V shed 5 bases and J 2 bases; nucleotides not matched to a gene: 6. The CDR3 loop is CASSDRVGAYEQYF. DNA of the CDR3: TGTGCCAGTAGTGACAGGGTAGGGGCCTACGAGCAGTACTTC.

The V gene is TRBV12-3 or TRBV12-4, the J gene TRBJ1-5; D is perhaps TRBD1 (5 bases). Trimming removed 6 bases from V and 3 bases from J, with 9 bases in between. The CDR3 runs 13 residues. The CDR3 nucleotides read TGTGCCAGCAGCATACAGGACAATCAGCCCCAGCATTTT. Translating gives CASSIQDNQPQHF.

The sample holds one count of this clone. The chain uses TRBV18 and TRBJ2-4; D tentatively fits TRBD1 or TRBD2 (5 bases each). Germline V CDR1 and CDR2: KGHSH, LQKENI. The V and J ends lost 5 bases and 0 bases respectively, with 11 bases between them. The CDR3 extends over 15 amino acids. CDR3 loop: CASSEAGTAKNIQYF. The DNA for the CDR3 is TGTGCCAGCTCAGAGGCCGGGACAGCCAAAAACATTCAGTACTTC. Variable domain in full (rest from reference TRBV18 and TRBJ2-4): NAGVMQNPRHLVRRRGQEARLRCSPMKGHSHVYWYRQLPEEGLKFMVYLQKENIIDESGMPKERFSAEFPKEGPSILRIQQVVRGDSAAYFCASSEAGTAKNIQYFGAGTRLSVL.

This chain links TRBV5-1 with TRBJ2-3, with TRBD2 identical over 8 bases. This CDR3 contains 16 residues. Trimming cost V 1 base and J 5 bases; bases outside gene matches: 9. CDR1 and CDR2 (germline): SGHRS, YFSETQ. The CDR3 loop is CASSLSTGGPGDTQYF. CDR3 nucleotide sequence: TGCGCCAGCAGCTTGTCTACGGGAGGGCCTGGAGATACGCAGTATTTT.

The CDR3 is CASSQEGQGGQETQYF. CDR3 DNA sequence: TGTGCCAGCAGCCAAGAGGGACAGGGAGGGCAAGAGACCCAGTACTTC. The V and J genes are TRBV4-2 and TRBJ2-5; 9 nucleotides align to TRBD1. Germline CDR1 is LGHNA and CDR2 is YNFKEQ. V lost 0 bases to trimming and J lost 2 bases; unmatched junction nucleotides: 4. This CDR3 has 16 residues.

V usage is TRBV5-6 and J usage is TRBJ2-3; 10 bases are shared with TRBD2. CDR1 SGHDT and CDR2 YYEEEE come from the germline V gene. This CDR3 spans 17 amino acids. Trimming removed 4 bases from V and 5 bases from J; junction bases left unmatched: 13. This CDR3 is CASSPRTSGGSRDTQYF. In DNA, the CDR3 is TGTGCCAGCAGCCCGCGGACTAGCGGAGGTTCCCGAGATACGCAGTATTTT. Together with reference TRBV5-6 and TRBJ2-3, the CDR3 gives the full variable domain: DAGVTQSPTHLIKTRGQQVTLRCSPKSGHDTVSWYQQALGQGPQFIFQYYEEEERQRGNFPDRFSGHQFPNYSSELNVNALLLGDSALYLCASSPRTSGGSRDTQYFGPGTRLTVL.

The CDR3 sequence: CASRNGSYNEQFF. In DNA form, the CDR3 reads TGCGCCAGCAGAAATGGCTCCTACAATGAGCAGTTCTTC. The chain employs TRBV5-1 and TRBJ2-1; D remains ambiguous. Germline V gives CDR1 SGHRS, CDR2 YFSETQ. Trimming shortened V by 5 bases and J by 0 bases, and 6 bases separated the two germline ends. This CDR3 contains 13 residues.

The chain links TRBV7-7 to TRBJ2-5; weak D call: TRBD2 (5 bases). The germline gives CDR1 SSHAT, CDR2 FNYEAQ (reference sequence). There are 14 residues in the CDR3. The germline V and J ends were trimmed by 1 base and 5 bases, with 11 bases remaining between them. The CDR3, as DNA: TGTGCCAGCAGCTTAGGCCTACTAGGGGAGACCCAGTACTTC. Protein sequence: CASSLGLLGETQYF.

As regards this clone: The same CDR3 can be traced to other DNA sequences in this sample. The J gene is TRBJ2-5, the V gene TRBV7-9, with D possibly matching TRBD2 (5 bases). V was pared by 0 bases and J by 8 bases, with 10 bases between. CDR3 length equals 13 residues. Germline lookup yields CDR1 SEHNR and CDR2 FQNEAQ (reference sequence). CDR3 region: CASSLAGLETQYF. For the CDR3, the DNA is TGTGCCAGCAGCTTAGCTGGACTGGAAACCCAGTACTTC.

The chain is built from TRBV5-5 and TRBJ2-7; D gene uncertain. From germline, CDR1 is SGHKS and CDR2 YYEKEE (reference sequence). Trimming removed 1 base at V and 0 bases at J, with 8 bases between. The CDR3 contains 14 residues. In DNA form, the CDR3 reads TGTGCCAGCAGCTTGACAAGGCGCTCCTACGAGCAGTACGTC. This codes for CASSLTRRSYEQYV.

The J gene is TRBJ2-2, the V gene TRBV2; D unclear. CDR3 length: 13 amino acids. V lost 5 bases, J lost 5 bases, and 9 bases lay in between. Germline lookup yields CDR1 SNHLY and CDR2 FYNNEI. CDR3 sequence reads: CASSIPRTGELFF. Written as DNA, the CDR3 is TGTGCCAGCAGTATCCCTAGGACCGGGGAGCTGTTTTTT.

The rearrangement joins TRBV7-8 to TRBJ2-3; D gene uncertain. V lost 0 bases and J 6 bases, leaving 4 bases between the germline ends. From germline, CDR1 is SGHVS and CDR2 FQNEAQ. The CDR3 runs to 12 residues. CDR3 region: CASSLARDTQYF. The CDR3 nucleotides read TGTGCCAGCAGCTTAGCGCGGGATACGCAGTATTTT.

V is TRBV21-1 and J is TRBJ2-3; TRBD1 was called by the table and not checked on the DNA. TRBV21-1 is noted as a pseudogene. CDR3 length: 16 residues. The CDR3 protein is CASSIQGRSSTDTQYF. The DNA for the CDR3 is TGTGCCAGCAGCATACAGGGAAGGTCTAGCACAGATACGCAGTATTTT.

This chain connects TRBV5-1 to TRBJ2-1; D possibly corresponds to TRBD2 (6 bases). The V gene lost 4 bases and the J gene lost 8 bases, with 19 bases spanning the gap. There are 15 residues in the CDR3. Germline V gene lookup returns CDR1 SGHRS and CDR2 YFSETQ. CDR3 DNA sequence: TGCGCCAGCAGCGCGAGCGGCGACTGGGGGGATGAGCAGTTCTTC. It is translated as CASSASGDWGDEQFF. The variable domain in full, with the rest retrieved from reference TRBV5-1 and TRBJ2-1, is KAGVTQTPRYLIKTRGQQVTLSCSPISGHRSVSWYQQTPGQGLQFLFEYFSETQRNKGNFPGRFSGRQFSNSRSEMNVSTLELGDSALYLCASSASGDWGDEQFFGPGTRLTVL.

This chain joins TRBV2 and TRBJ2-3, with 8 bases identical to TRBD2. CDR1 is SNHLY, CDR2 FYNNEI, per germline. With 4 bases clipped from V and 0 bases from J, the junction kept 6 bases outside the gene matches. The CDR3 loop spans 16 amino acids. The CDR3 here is CASSVLAGFSTDTQYF. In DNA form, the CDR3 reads TGTGCCAGCAGTGTGTTAGCGGGGTTTAGCACAGATACGCAGTATTTT.

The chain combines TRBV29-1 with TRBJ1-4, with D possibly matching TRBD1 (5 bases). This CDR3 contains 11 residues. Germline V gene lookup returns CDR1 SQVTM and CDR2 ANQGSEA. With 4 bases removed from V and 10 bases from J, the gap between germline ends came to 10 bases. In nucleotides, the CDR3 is TGCAGCGTTGCCAGGGAAGGAAAACTGTTTTTT. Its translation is CSVAREGKLFF.

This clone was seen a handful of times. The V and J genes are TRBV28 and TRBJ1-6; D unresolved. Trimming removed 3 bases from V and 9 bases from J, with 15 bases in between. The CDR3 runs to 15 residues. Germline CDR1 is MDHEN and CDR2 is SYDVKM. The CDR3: CASSFAHPRSSPLHF. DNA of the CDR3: TGTGCCAGCAGTTTTGCTCACCCCCGTAGTTCACCCCTCCACTTT.

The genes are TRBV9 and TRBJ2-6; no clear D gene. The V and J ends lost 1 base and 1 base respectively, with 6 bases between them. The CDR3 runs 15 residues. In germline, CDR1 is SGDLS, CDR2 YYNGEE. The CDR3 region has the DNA TGTGCCAGCAGCGTAAGGGAATCTGGGGCCAACGTCCTGACTTTC. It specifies CASSVRESGANVLTF.

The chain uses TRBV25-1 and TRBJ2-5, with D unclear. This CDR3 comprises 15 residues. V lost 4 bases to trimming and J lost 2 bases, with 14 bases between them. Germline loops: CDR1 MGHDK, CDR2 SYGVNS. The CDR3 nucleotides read TGTGCCAGCAGTGGGACCCAAGGCGCGCAAGAGACCCAGTACTTC. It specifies CASSGTQGAQETQYF.

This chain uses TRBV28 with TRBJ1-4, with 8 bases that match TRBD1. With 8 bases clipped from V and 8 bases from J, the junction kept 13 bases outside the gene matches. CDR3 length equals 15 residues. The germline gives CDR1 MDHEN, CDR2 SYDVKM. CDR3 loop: CASGEQGVFREKLFF. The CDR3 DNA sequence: TGTGCCAGCGGAGAACAGGGGGTCTTTCGCGAAAAACTGTTTTTT.

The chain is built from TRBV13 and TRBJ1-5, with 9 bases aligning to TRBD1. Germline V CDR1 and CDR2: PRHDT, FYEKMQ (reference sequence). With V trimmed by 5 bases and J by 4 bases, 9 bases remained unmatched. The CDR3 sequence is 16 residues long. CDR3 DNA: TGTGCCAGCAGCAATCGAAGGGACAGGGATAATCAGCCCCAGCATTTT. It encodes CASSNRRDRDNQPQHF.

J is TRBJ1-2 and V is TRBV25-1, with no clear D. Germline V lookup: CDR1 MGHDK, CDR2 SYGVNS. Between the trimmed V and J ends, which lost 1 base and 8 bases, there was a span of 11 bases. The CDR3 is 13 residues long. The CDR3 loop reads CASSEFWGVGYTF. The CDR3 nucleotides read TGTGCCAGCAGTGAATTTTGGGGAGTCGGCTACACCTTC.

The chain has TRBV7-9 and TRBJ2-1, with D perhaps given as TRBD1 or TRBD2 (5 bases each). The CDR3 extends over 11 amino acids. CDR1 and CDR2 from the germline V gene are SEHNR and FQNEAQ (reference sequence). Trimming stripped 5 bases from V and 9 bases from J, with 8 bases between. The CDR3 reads CASSTGLEQFF. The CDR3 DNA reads TGTGCCAGCAGCACAGGACTTGAGCAGTTCTTC.